This TCR beta chain was captured in a study of shared clonotypes between healthy human individuals. Overall study findings and caveats: Rarefaction revealed incomplete sorted-subset sequencing despite large depth.

Assay: immunoSEQ multiplex PCR; the TCRdb copy retains only in-frame clones and omits some. The sample includes a few million clones, more than 80% of them seen just once. With respect to this clone: Its antigen is unidentified.

This CDR3 contains 12 residues. V lost 10 bases and J 8 bases, leaving 14 bases between the germline ends. From germline, CDR1 is MNHNS and CDR2 SASEGT. The study separated CD4+ cells into CD45RA+ naive and CD45RA-negative memory subsets. The source is a man between 18 and 35 years old in good health. The rearrangement joins TRBV6-1 to TRBJ1-4; a weak D match, TRBD1 (6 bases). The sequencing input was naive CD4+ T cells sorted from blood. Specified subset: CD45RA+ positively selected. The DNA for the CDR3 is TGTGCCACCTCAGGGGTAGGCGAAAAACTGTTTTTT. Protein product: CATSGVGEKLFF.